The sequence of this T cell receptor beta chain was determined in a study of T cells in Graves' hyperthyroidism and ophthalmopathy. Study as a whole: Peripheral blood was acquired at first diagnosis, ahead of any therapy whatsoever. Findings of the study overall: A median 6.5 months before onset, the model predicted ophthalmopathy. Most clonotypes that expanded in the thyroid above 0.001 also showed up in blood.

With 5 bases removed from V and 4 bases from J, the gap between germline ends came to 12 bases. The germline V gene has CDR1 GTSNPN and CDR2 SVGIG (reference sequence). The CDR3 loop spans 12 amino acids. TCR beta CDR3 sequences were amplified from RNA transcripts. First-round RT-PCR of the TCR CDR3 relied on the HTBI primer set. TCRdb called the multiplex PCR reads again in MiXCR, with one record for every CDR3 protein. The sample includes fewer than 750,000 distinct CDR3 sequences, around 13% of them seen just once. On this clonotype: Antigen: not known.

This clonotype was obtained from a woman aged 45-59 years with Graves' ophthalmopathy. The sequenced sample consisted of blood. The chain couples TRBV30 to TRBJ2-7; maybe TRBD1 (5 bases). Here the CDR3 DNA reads TGTGCCTGGCAGGGCGATAGGTACGAGCAGTACTTC. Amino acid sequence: CAWQGDRYEQYF. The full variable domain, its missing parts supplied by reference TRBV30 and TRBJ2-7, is SQTIHQWPATLVQPVGSPLSLECTVEGTSNPNLYWYRQAAGRGLQLLFYSVGIGQISSEVPQNLSASRPQDRQFILSSKKLLLSDSGFYLCAWQGDRYEQYFGPGTRLTVT.